Below are 5 T cell receptor beta chains sequenced from a single sample in a study of CDR3 diversity in severe acne. TCRdb re-derived calls from the PCR reads in MiXCR, one entry per CDR3 protein. The table has about 90,000 distinct CDR3 sequences, about 53% seen once. The sequencing input was blood. The receptors shown here come from a male donor with severe acne vulgaris.

The chain recombines TRBV11-1 with TRBJ2-1, with 8 bases aligning to TRBD1. J lost 7 bases, V lost 0 bases, and 5 bases had no gene match. The CDR3 length is 15 residues. CDR1 and CDR2 from the germline V gene are SGHAT and FQDESV (reference sequence). Here the CDR3 reads CASSLAQGAWNEQFF. CDR3 coding DNA: TGTGCCAGCAGCTTAGCCCAGGGGGCGTGGAATGAGCAGTTCTTC.

The rearrangement links TRBV29-1 to TRBJ2-1; 13 positions agree with TRBD2. The V gene's germline CDR1 is SQVTM and CDR2 ANQGSEA. V was clipped by 1 base and J by 6 bases; unmatched bases: 3. The CDR3 spans 15 residues. The CDR3 bases are TGCAGCGTTGAAGGTGGGACTAGCGGGATCAATGAGCAGTTCTTC. Protein sequence: CSVEGGTSGINEQFF.

Only one count was recorded for this clonotype. The chain combines TRBV6-1 with TRBJ2-2, with D hard to call. The CDR3 has 14 amino acids. Looked up from germline, CDR1 is MNHNS and CDR2 is SASEGT. V was pared by 8 bases and J by 0 bases, with 10 bases between. As DNA, the CDR3 is TGTGCCAGCGAGACATTGGCGAACACCGGGGAGCTGTTTTTT. Protein product: CASETLANTGELFF.

This clonotype was observed a single time. The CDR3 coding sequence is TGTGCCAGCAGCTTTAGCGGTAATAGCTTCGAGCAGTTCTTC. It encodes CASSFSGNSFEQFF. V and J are TRBV7-3 and TRBJ2-1, with D possibly being TRBD2 (6 bases). This CDR3 spans 14 amino acids. Trimming took off 3 bases at V and 10 bases at J, with 16 bases between the two ends. Germline CDR1 reads SGHTA; CDR2 reads FQGTGA.

This chain joins TRBV10-3 and TRBJ2-7; D is uncertain. The CDR3 is made up of 10 amino acids. Trimming cost V 7 bases and J 4 bases, with 5 bases left between them. Germline CDR1 and CDR2: ENHRY and SYGVKD. In nucleotides, the CDR3 is TGTGCCATCATTTTTTACGAGCAGTACTTC. Amino acids: CAIIFYEQYF.